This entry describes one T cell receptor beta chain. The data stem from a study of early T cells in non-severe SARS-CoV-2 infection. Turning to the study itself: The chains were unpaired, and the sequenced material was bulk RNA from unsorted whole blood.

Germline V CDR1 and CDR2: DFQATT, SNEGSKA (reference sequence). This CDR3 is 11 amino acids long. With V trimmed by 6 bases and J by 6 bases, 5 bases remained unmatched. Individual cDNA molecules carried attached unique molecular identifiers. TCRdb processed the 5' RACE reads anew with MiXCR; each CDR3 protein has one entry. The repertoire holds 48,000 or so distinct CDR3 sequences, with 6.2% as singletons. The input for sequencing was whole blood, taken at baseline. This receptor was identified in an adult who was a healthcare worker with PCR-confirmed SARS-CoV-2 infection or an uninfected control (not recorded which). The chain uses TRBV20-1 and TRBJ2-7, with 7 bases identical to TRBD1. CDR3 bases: TGCAGTGCAAAGACAGGGTCCGAGCAGTACTTC. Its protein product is CSAKTGSEQYF.